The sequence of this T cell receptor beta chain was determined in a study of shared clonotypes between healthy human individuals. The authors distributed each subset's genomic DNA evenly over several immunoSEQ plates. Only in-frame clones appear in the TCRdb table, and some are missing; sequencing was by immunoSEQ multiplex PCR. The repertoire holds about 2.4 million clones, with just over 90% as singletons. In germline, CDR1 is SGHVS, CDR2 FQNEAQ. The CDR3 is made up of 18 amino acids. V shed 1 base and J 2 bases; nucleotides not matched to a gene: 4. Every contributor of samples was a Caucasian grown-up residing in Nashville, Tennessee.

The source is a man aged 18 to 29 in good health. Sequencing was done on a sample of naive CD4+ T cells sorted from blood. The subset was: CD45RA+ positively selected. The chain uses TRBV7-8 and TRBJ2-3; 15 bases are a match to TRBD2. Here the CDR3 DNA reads TGTGCCAGCAGCTTAGTAGGGACTAGCGGGGGGCCCACAGATACGCAGTATTTT. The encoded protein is CASSLVGTSGGPTDTQYF.